Listed below are T cell receptor beta chains from one sample, sequenced in a study of chemoradiotherapy in HPV16-positive cancers. Repertoires were generated with immunoSEQ multiplex PCR, while TCRdb's copy carries only in-frame clones and drops some. The sample comprises about a thousand clones, approximately 84% of which are singletons, and 4.3% rests with the top ten. The specimen was tumor tissue, collected from a patient who underwent chemoradiotherapy. All receptors derive from a human donor with HPV-associated anogenital cancer. CDR3s include the opening cysteine and the closing phenylalanine or tryptophan. The order of the fields is V gene, J gene, clone size, D gene, CDR3 protein, CDR3 DNA. The D gene is left open where the match is weak. Only part of the rows carry a size: once, few, many, or a class if the clone is expanded.

V: TRBV27
J: TRBJ2-7
size: -
D: -
CDR3: CASRRPHTGPNVGYEQYF
DNA: TGTGCCAGCAGGCGACCGCACACGGGACCAAACGTGGGCTACGAGCAGTACTTC

V: TRBV6-6
J: TRBJ1-2
size: -
D: TRBD1
CDR3: CASSSHDRQGEDGYTF
DNA: TGTGCCAGCAGTTCCCATGACAGACAGGGGGAGGATGGCTACACCTTC

V: TRBV7-8
J: TRBJ2-2
size: -
D: TRBD1
CDR3: CASSSRTGRSTGELFF
DNA: TGTGCCAGCAGCTCCAGGACAGGGAGGAGCACCGGGGAGCTGTTTTTT

V: TRBV7-2
J: TRBJ1-2
size: -
D: -
CDR3: CASSLAKGGDSNYGYTF
DNA: TGTGCCAGCAGCTTAGCGAAGGGGGGCGATTCTAACTATGGCTACACCTTC

V: TRBV28
J: TRBJ1-6
size: -
D: TRBD1
CDR3: CASSLYTGASSPLHF
DNA: TGTGCCAGCAGTTTATATACAGGGGCGAGTTCACCCCTCCACTTT

V: TRBV10-3
J: TRBJ1-1
size: -
D: TRBD1
CDR3: CAISPLRDSDTEAFF
DNA: TGTGCCATCAGTCCCCTAAGGGACAGCGACACTGAAGCTTTCTTT

V: TRBV28
J: TRBJ2-1
size: -
D: TRBD2
CDR3: CASRSGGSSYNEQFF
DNA: TGTGCCAGCAGAAGCGGGGGGAGCTCCTACAATGAGCAGTTCTTC

V: TRBV7-9
J: TRBJ1-2
size: once
D: -
CDR3: CASSHRESGYTF
DNA: TGTGCCAGCAGCCATCGGGAGAGCGGCTACACCTTC

V: TRBV7-9
J: TRBJ2-1
size: -
D: TRBD1
CDR3: CASSYLGGNSYNEQFF
DNA: TGTGCCAGCAGCTACCTAGGGGGCAACTCCTACAATGAGCAGTTCTTC

V: TRBV5-3
J: TRBJ1-1
size: -
D: TRBD1
CDR3: CARSLEWGQVNTEAFF
DNA: TGTGCCAGAAGCTTGGAGTGGGGACAGGTGAACACTGAAGCTTTCTTT

V: TRBV7-8
J: TRBJ2-3
size: -
D: -
CDR3: CASSLVTVAGTQYF
DNA: TGTGCCAGCAGCTTAGTGACGGTGGCTGGTACGCAGTATTTT

V: TRBV4-1
J: TRBJ1-3
size: -
D: -
CDR3: CASSLEDDEGNTIYF
DNA: TGCGCCAGCAGCCTGGAGGATGATGAGGGAAACACCATATATTTT

V: TRBV6-4
J: TRBJ2-2
size: -
D: -
CDR3: CASSDSQGDTGELFF
DNA: TGTGCCAGCAGCGATTCACAGGGAGACACCGGGGAGCTGTTTTTT

V: TRBV2
J: TRBJ1-5
size: -
D: TRBD1
CDR3: CASRGQGIVNQPQHF
DNA: TGTGCCAGCAGGGGACAGGGGATCGTCAATCAGCCCCAGCATTTT

V: TRBV4-2
J: TRBJ2-2
size: -
D: -
CDR3: CASSQEVEGGFTGELFF
DNA: TGTGCCAGCAGCCAAGAAGTGGAGGGGGGGTTCACCGGGGAGCTGTTTTTT

V: TRBV18
J: TRBJ2-7
size: -
D: -
CDR3: CASSPEITSYEQYF
DNA: TGTGCCAGCTCACCAGAAATCACTTCCTACGAGCAGTACTTC

V: TRBV28
J: TRBJ2-3
size: -
D: TRBD2
CDR3: CASSLGGGSADTQYF
DNA: TGTGCCAGCAGTTTAGGCGGGGGGAGCGCAGATACGCAGTATTTT

V: TRBV18
J: TRBJ2-3
size: -
D: TRBD1
CDR3: CASSPALDRGPTDTQYF
DNA: TGTGCCAGCTCACCAGCCCTTGACAGGGGGCCCACAGATACGCAGTATTTT

V: TRBV9
J: TRBJ2-3
size: -
D: TRBD2
CDR3: CASSGSGGGDTQYF
DNA: TGTGCCAGCAGCGGTAGCGGGGGTGGGGATACGCAGTATTTT

V: TRBV27
J: TRBJ2-3
size: -
D: -
CDR3: CASSTSPSTDTQYF
DNA: TGTGCCAGCAGTACTAGCCCGTCCACAGATACGCAGTATTTT

V: TRBV7-2
J: TRBJ2-3
size: once
D: -
CDR3: CASSLYLNTDTQYF
DNA: TGTGCCAGCAGCTTATATTTAAACACAGATACGCAGTATTTT

V: TRBV2
J: TRBJ2-3
size: -
D: -
CDR3: CASSLTDTQYF
DNA: TGTGCCAGCAGCCTCACAGATACGCAGTATTTT

V: TRBV9
J: TRBJ2-1
size: -
D: -
CDR3: CASSVSSSYNEQFF
DNA: TGTGCCAGCAGCGTAAGCAGTTCTTACAATGAGCAGTTCTTC

V: TRBV10-3
J: TRBJ1-3
size: -
D: -
CDR3: CATSDRSSGNTIYF
DNA: TGTGCCACCTCTGACAGGAGCTCTGGAAACACCATATATTTT

V: TRBV6-1
J: TRBJ1-2
size: -
D: -
CDR3: CASRHRDFYGYTF
DNA: TGTGCCAGCAGACACCGGGACTTCTATGGCTACACCTTC

V: TRBV2
J: TRBJ1-2
size: -
D: TRBD1
CDR3: CASTSLGTGGDGYTF
DNA: TGTGCCAGCACCTCATTGGGGACAGGGGGGGATGGCTACACCTTC

V: TRBV6-1
J: TRBJ1-5
size: -
D: -
CDR3: CASSEFWQPSNQPQHF
DNA: TGTGCCAGCAGTGAATTTTGGCAGCCTAGCAATCAGCCCCAGCATTTT

V: TRBV28
J: TRBJ2-5
size: -
D: TRBD1
CDR3: CASSLSWTGKETQYF
DNA: TGTGCCAGCAGTTTAAGCTGGACAGGGAAGGAGACCCAGTACTTC

V: TRBV5-4
J: TRBJ2-1
size: -
D: -
CDR3: CASSYRTDYNEQFF
DNA: TGTGCCAGCAGCTACCGGACGGACTACAATGAGCAGTTCTTC

V: TRBV19
J: TRBJ2-6
size: -
D: TRBD1
CDR3: CASSTGQASGANVLTF
DNA: TGTGCCAGTAGTACGGGACAGGCCTCTGGGGCCAACGTCCTGACTTTC

V: TRBV5-1
J: TRBJ2-3
size: few
D: -
CDR3: CASSSGGQFYTDTQYF
DNA: TGCGCCAGCAGCTCCGGCGGTCAATTTTACACAGATACGCAGTATTTT

V: TRBV2
J: TRBJ2-1
size: -
D: -
CDR3: CASSVRDNSYNEQFF
DNA: TGTGCCAGCAGCGTCCGGGACAACTCCTACAATGAGCAGTTCTTC

V: TRBV12-5
J: TRBJ2-5
size: -
D: -
CDR3: CASGSRGLTETQYF
DNA: TGTGCTAGTGGTTCGCGAGGATTGACAGAGACCCAGTACTTC